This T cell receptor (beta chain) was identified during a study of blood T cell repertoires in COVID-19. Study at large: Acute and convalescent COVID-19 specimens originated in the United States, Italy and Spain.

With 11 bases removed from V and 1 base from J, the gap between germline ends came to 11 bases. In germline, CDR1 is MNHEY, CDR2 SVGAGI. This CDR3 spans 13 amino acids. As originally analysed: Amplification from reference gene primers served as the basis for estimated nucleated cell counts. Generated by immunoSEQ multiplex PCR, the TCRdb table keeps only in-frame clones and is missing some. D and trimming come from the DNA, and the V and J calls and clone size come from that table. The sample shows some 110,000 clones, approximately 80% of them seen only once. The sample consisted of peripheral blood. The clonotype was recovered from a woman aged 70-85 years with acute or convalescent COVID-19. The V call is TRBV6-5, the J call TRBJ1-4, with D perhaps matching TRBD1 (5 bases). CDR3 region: CAGAVGTNEKLFF. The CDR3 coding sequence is TGTGCCGGGGCGGTGGGAACTAATGAAAAACTGTTTTTT.